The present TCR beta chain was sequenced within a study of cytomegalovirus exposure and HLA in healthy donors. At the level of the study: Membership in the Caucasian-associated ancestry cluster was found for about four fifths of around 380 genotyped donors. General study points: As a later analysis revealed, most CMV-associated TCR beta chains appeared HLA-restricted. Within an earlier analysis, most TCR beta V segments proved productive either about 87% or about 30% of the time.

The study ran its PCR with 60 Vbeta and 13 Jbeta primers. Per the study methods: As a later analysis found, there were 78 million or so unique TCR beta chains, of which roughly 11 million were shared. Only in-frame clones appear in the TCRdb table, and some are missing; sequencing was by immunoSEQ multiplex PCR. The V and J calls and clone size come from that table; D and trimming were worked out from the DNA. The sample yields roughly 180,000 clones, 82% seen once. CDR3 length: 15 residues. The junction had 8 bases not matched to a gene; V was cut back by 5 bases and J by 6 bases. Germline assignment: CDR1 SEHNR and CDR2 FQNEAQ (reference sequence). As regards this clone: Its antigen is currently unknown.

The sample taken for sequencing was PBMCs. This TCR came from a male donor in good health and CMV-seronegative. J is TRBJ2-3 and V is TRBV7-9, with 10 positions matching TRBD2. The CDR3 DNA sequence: TGTGCCAGCAGCCTGAGCGGGGGGGCTGTGGATACGCAGTATTTT. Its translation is CASSLSGGAVDTQYF.